Listed here are 19 T cell receptor beta chains from one sample, sequenced in a study of T cells after posttransplantation cyclophosphamide. Some clones are missing from TCRdb's copy, which holds only in-frame ones; the method was immunoSEQ multiplex PCR. Singletons are absent from the sample, which has about 27,000 clones. A marrow graft followed busulfan-fludarabine conditioning, with cyclophosphamide on days +3 and +4. The source was PBMCs, collected after allogeneic stem cell transplant with posttransplant cyclophosphamide. The receptor source for this set is a male patient aged 18 to 29 who received an allogeneic stem cell transplant from a related donor, was CMV-positive, and had no GVHD. Among the T cells, some may be from the graft donor.

This clone was detected ten times or more. The chain joins TRBV10-3 to TRBJ1-1, with TRBD1 matching over 8 bases. CDR1 ENHRY and CDR2 SYGVKD come from the germline V gene. The V gene end was trimmed by 6 bases and the J gene end by 5 bases; junction bases not matched to a gene: 5. This CDR3 is built from 13 residues. The CDR3 DNA sequence: TGTGCCATCAGGACGACAGGGGCTACTGAAGCTTTCTTT. This sequence encodes CAIRTTGATEAFF.

This clone was picked up many times. The genes are TRBV28 and TRBJ1-1, with 7 bases aligning to TRBD1. Per the germline V gene, CDR1 is MDHEN and CDR2 is SYDVKM. The CDR3 runs to 14 residues. V dropped 4 bases and J dropped 3; count of bases not matched to a gene: 5. In DNA form, the CDR3 reads TGTGCCAGCAGTTGGGGGACAGACTACACTGAAGCTTTCTTT. Translated, it gives CASSWGTDYTEAFF.

This clone was recorded many times. The genes are TRBV19 and TRBJ1-6; the D is unclear. Germline CDR1 LNHDA, CDR2 SQIVND (reference sequence). CDR3 length: 13 residues. The V gene lost 6 bases and the J gene lost 10 bases, with 13 bases spanning the gap. The CDR3 spells CASRIDGDSPLHF. The CDR3 nucleotides read TGTGCCAGTAGAATTGACGGAGACTCACCCCTCCACTTT.

There are many counts of this clone. The chain recombines TRBV7-2 with TRBJ2-7, with TRBD2 matching 10 bases. V shed 5 bases, J shed 0 bases, and the junction held 7 bases outside the gene matches. From germline, CDR1 is SGHTA and CDR2 FQGNSA. The CDR3 extends over 16 amino acids. The CDR3 loop reads CASSPGLAESSYEQYF. CDR3 bases: TGTGCCAGCAGCCCTGGACTAGCGGAGAGCTCCTACGAGCAGTACTTC.

This clone showed up many times. V is TRBV11-2 and J is TRBJ2-1; 15 nucleotides align to TRBD2. This CDR3 spans 17 amino acids. Germline V gives CDR1 SGHAT, CDR2 FQNNGV. J was trimmed by 7 bases and V by 6 bases; bases with no gene match: 10. CDR3 in DNA: TGTGCCAGCAGTTACGGACTAGCGGGAGGGCCGTGGAATGAGCAGTTCTTC. This codes for CASSYGLAGGPWNEQFF.

This clone appeared many times. The genes are TRBV27 and TRBJ2-7, with TRBD1 identical over 8 bases. The CDR3 consists of 11 residues. The trim removed 7 bases at V and 7 bases at J, leaving 3 bases unmatched. The germline V gene has CDR1 MNHEY and CDR2 SMNVEV (reference sequence). CDR3 amino acids: CASIRGQEQYF. CDR3 DNA: TGTGCCAGCATCAGGGGGCAAGAGCAGTACTTC.

This clone showed up many times. The chain joins TRBV30 to TRBJ2-7; D is possibly TRBD2 (5 bases). The CDR3 covers 12 residues. V was pared by 2 bases and J by 4 bases, with 9 bases between. The germline V gene has CDR1 GTSNPN and CDR2 SVGIG (reference sequence). This chain's CDR3 is CAWSFSAYEQYF. The DNA for the CDR3 is TGTGCCTGGAGTTTTAGCGCATACGAGCAGTACTTC. The entire variable domain, with the rest obtained from reference TRBV30 and TRBJ2-7, is as follows: SQTIHQWPATLVQPVGSPLSLECTVEGTSNPNLYWYRQAAGRGLQLLFYSVGIGQISSEVPQNLSASRPQDRQFILSSKKLLLSDSGFYLCAWSFSAYEQYFGPGTRLTVT.

Many counts were recorded for this clone. This chain links TRBV18 with TRBJ2-4, with TRBD1 matching over 7 bases. Trimming removed 3 bases from V and 6 bases from J; junction bases left unmatched: 11. The CDR3 has 16 amino acids. CDR1 is KGHSH and CDR2 is LQKENI in the germline V gene. The CDR3 DNA reads TGTGCCAGCTCACCGTTAGGGACAGCGCTGGCAAACATTCAGTACTTC. Amino acid sequence: CASSPLGTALANIQYF. Full variable domain (remainder filled in from reference TRBV18 and TRBJ2-4): NAGVMQNPRHLVRRRGQEARLRCSPMKGHSHVYWYRQLPEEGLKFMVYLQKENIIDESGMPKERFSAEFPKEGPSILRIQQVVRGDSAAYFCASSPLGTALANIQYFGAGTRLSVL.

This clone has a count of ten or more. This chain links TRBV15 with TRBJ1-1, with no clear D. The germline V and J ends were trimmed by 1 base and 0 bases, with 9 bases remaining between them. Germline CDR1 LNHNV, CDR2 YYDKDF (reference sequence). The CDR3 length is 15 residues. CDR3 region: CATSRGGALNTEAFF. In DNA form, the CDR3 reads TGTGCCACCAGCAGAGGTGGAGCCTTGAACACTGAAGCTTTCTTT.

This clone was detected ten times or more. The CDR3 sequence: CASSLDPVATDTQYF. CDR3 bases: TGTGCCAGCAGCTTGGATCCAGTCGCCACAGATACGCAGTATTTT. The rearrangement joins TRBV5-6 to TRBJ2-3; D ambiguous. The ends were cut back, 0 bases at V and 2 bases at J, with 10 bases in the middle. CDR3 length equals 15 residues. Germline assignment: CDR1 SGHDT and CDR2 YYEEEE.

This clone came up many times. The chain employs TRBV7-9 and TRBJ2-5; 10 bases are a match to TRBD2. The junction had 14 bases not matched to a gene; V was cut back by 8 bases and J by 2 bases. This CDR3 is built from 17 residues. CDR1 is SEHNR, CDR2 FQNEAQ, per germline (reference sequence). In DNA form, the CDR3 reads TGTGCCAGCGGCTACACTAGCGGGACATCGGTACAAGAGACCCAGTACTTC. Protein: CASGYTSGTSVQETQYF.

This clone was counted at least ten times. The genes are TRBV21-1 and TRBJ2-3; the DNA was not used to check the table's D call, TRBD2. TRBV21-1 is a recognized pseudogene. CDR3 length: 17 amino acids. CDR3 in amino acids: CASSKGGTSGTTDTQYF. The CDR3 DNA sequence: TGTGCCAGCAGCAAAGGGGGAACTAGCGGGACTACAGATACGCAGTATTTT.

This clone was counted many times. This chain uses TRBV6-6 with TRBJ2-5, with D maybe TRBD1 (5 bases). Looked up from germline, CDR1 is MNHNY and CDR2 is SVGAGI (reference sequence). The CDR3 totals 16 residues. V was clipped by 2 bases and J by 0 bases, with 13 bases between them. CDR3 amino acids: CASSYRQGTYQETQYF. As DNA, the CDR3 is TGTGCCAGCAGTTACCGGCAGGGCACGTACCAAGAGACCCAGTACTTC.

In its sample, this clone was seen many times. The chain is built from TRBV29-1 and TRBJ2-2; 7 nucleotides agree with TRBD1. J was trimmed by 6 bases and V by 7 bases; bases with no gene match: 8. CDR1 and CDR2 from the germline V gene are SQVTM and ANQGSEA. The CDR3 is 13 residues long. CDR3 coding DNA: TGCAGCGCGGGGACAGCAGGTCCCGGGGAGCTGTTTTTT. It codes for CSAGTAGPGELFF.

This clone was counted many times. The V gene is TRBV30, the J gene TRBJ1-5; possible D gene TRBD1, 6 bases. Germline assignment: CDR1 GTSNPN and CDR2 SVGIG (reference sequence). V dropped 5 bases and J dropped 3 bases, with 14 bases sitting between them. The length of the CDR3 is 14 residues. As DNA, the CDR3 is TGTGCCTGGTCCTACGACAGGCTCAATCAGCCCCAGCATTTT. It codes for CAWSYDRLNQPQHF. The complete variable domain, with remaining parts taken from reference TRBV30 and TRBJ1-5, reads SQTIHQWPATLVQPVGSPLSLECTVEGTSNPNLYWYRQAAGRGLQLLFYSVGIGQISSEVPQNLSASRPQDRQFILSSKKLLLSDSGFYLCAWSYDRLNQPQHFGDGTRLSIL.

This clone was recorded at least ten times. CDR3 in DNA: TGTGCCTGGCTGGACAGGGCTTCCTACGAGCAGTACTTC. It encodes CAWLDRASYEQYF. The J gene is TRBJ2-7, the V gene TRBV30, with 8 bases aligning to TRBD1. Per germline, CDR1 GTSNPN and CDR2 SVGIG (reference sequence). V lost 5 bases to trimming and J lost 1 base; unmatched junction nucleotides: 4. This CDR3 spans 13 amino acids.

This clone was detected ten times or more. The V and J genes are TRBV6-1 and TRBJ2-3; D possibly corresponds to TRBD1 (6 bases). CDR1 is MNHNS and CDR2 is SASEGT in the germline V gene. V lost 2 bases and J lost 2, with 14 bases in between. This CDR3 has 16 residues. The CDR3 region is CASSERGIRITDTQYF. CDR3 nucleotide sequence: TGTGCCAGCAGTGAAAGGGGGATTAGAATCACAGATACGCAGTATTTT.

There are many counts of this clone. V usage is TRBV9 and J usage is TRBJ1-1; TRBD1 is a possible D gene (6 bases). There are 17 residues in the CDR3. Germline CDR1 and CDR2: SGDLS and YYNGEE. Trimming pared 0 bases from V and 0 bases from J, leaving 15 bases between. The DNA of the CDR3 is TGTGCCAGCAGCGTAGGAACAGGGCCCCTTATGAACACTGAAGCTTTCTTT. It translates to CASSVGTGPLMNTEAFF.

This clone has a count of ten or more. The chain joins TRBV19 to TRBJ1-1; no definite D call. The CDR3 has 11 amino acids. Germline V CDR1 and CDR2: LNHDA, SQIVND (reference sequence). V was pared by 7 bases and J by 8 bases, with 11 bases between. The CDR3 loop is CASNIGWEAFF. CDR3 DNA sequence: TGTGCCAGTAATATCGGTTGGGAAGCTTTCTTT.